Given below is one T cell receptor beta chain in context. The antigen is unknown. Profiled with immunoSEQ multiplex PCR; TCRdb holds only in-frame clones, not every one. This table holds approximately 49,000 clones, approximately 96% found once. This record comes from a study of graft-versus-host responses after intestinal transplantation. Whole-study context: Isolated intestinal, liver-intestinal, or multivisceral transplants had been given to the recipients. Induction with anti-thymocyte globulin, then tacrolimus and steroids for three to four years, was given to all recipients.

Broader study findings: Ileal or blood samples showed some GvH clones first, and such clones were also found in recipient marrow. Those patients showing graft-donor T cell macrochimerism displayed high graft-versus-host to host-versus-graft clonal ratios in allografts.

The receptor was derived from a human donor who was the organ donor for an intestinal transplant. The specimen comprised unstimulated CD8+ T cells sorted from spleen or lymph node cells, sampled before transplant.

CDR3 nucleotides: TGTGCCAGCAGCCCGGACAGCAATCAGCCCCAGCATTTT. It translates to CASSPDSNQPQHF. The rearrangement links TRBV7-9 to TRBJ1-5; D gene ambiguous. CDR1 is SEHNR, CDR2 FQNEAQ, per germline (reference sequence). There are 13 residues in the CDR3. The germline V and J ends were trimmed by 5 bases and 1 base, with 6 bases remaining between them.